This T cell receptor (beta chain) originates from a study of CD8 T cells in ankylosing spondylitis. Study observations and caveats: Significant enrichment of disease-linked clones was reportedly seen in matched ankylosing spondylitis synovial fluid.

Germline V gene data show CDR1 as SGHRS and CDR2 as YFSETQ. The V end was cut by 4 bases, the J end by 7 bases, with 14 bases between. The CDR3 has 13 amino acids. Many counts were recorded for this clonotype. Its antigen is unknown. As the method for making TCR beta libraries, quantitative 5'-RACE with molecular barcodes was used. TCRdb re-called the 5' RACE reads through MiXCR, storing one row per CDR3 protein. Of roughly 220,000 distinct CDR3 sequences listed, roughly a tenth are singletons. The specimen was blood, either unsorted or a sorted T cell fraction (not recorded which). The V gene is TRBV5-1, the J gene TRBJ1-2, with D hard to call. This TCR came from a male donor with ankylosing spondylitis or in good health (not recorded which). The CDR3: CASSGEGSGGYTF. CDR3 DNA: TGCGCCAGCAGCGGCGAGGGTAGTGGTGGCTACACCTTC.